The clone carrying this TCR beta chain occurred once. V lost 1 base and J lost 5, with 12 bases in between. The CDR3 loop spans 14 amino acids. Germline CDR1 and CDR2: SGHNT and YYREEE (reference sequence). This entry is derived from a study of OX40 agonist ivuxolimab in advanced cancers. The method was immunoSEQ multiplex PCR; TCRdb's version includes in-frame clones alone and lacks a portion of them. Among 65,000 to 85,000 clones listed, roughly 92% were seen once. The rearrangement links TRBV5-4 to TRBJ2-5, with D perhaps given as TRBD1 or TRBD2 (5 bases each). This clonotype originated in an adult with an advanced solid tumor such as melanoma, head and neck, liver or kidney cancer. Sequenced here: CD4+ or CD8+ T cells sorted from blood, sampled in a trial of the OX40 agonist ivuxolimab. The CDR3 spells CASSLSWGGETQYF. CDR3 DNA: TGTGCCAGCAGCTTGTCTTGGGGCGGGGAGACCCAGTACTTC.